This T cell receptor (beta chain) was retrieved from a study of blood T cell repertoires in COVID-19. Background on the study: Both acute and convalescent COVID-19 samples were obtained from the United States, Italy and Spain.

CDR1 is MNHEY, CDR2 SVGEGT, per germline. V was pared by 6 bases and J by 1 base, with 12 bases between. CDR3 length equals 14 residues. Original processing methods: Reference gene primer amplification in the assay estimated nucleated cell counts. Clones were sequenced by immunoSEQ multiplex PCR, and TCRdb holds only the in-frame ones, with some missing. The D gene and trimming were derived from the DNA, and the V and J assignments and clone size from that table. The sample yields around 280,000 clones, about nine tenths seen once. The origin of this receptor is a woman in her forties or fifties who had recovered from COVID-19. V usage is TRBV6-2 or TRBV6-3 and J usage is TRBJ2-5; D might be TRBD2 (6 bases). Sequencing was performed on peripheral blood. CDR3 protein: CASSPPGGQETQYF. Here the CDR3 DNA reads TGTGCCAGCAGCCCCCCCGGGGGCCAAGAGACCCAGTACTTC.